This T cell receptor (beta chain) is from a study of cytomegalovirus exposure and HLA in healthy donors. Per the germline V gene, CDR1 is SQVTM and CDR2 is ANQGSEA. Trimming removed 6 bases at V and 4 bases at J, with 13 bases between. The CDR3 has 13 amino acids. The PCR used 60 Vbeta and 13 Jbeta primers. Sequencing was performed with immunoSEQ multiplex PCR; in TCRdb, only in-frame clones are kept and a portion is missing. The table includes approximately 51,000 clones, roughly 76% detected once. The rearrangement links TRBV29-1 to TRBJ2-1; D possibly corresponds to TRBD2 (6 bases). The TCR comes from a man aged 30 to 45 in good health and CMV-seronegative. The specimen was PBMCs. In DNA form, the CDR3 reads TGCAGCGTACCCATGGGGGGATACAATGAGCAGTTCTTC. Translating gives CSVPMGGYNEQFF.